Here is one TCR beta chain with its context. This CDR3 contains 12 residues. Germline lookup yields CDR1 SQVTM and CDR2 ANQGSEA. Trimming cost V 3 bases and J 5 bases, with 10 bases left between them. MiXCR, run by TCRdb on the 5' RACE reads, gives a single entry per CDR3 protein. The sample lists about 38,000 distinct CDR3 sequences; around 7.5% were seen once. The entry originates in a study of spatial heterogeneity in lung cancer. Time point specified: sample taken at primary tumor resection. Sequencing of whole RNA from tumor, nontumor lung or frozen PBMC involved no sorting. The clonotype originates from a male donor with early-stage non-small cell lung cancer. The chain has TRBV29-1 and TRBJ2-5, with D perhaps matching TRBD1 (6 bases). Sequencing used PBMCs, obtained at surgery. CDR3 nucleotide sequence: TGCAGCGTTGAGGGGGCTGGGGAGACCCAGTACTTC. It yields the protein CSVEGAGETQYF.